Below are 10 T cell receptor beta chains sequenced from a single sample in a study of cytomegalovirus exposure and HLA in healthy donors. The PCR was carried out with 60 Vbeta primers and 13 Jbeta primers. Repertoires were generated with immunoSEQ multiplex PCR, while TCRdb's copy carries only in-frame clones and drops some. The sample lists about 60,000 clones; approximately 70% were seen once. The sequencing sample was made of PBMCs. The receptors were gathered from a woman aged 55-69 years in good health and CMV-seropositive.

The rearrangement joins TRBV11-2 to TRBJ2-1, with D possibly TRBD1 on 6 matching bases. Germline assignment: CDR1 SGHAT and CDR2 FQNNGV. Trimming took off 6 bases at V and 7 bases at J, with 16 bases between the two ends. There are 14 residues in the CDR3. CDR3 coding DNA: TGTGCCAGCAGAATAGGGGGTTCGGGGAATGAGCAGTTCTTC. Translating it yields CASRIGGSGNEQFF.

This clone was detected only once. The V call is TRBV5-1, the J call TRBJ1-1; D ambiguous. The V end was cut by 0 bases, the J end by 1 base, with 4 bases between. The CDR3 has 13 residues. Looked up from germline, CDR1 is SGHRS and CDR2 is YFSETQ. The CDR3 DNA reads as TGCGCCAGCAGCTTGGGAGAGAACACTGAAGCTTTCTTT. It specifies CASSLGENTEAFF.

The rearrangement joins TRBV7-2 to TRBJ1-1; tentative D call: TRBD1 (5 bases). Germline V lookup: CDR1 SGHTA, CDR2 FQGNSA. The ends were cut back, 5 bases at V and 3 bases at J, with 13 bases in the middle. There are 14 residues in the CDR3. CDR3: CASSPGGGYTEAFF. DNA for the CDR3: TGTGCCAGCAGCCCTGGGGGAGGGTACACTGAAGCTTTCTTT.

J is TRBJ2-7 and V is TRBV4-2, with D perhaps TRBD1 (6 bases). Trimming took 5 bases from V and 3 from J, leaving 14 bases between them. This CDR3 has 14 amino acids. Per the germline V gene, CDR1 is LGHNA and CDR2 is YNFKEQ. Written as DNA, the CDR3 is TGTGCCAGCAGCTTGGCAGGGGTGGACTACGAGCAGTACTTC. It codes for CASSLAGVDYEQYF.

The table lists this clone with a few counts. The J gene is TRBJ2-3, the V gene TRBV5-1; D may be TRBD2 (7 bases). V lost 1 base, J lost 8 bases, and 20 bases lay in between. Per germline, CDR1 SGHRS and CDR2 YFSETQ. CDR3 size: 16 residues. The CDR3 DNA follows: TGCGCCAGCAGCTTGTTAGGACTAGGGGAAGGGGGTACGCAGTATTTT. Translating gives CASSLLGLGEGGTQYF.

In nucleotides, the CDR3 is TGTGCCAGCAGCCAAGCTTCAGGGGAGAATGGCTACACCTTC. It specifies CASSQASGENGYTF. V gene TRBV4-2 combines with J gene TRBJ1-2; maybe TRBD1 (6 bases). Trimming removed 1 base from V and 6 bases from J, with 12 bases in between. CDR1 and CDR2 from the germline V gene are LGHNA and YNFKEQ. This CDR3 contains 14 residues.

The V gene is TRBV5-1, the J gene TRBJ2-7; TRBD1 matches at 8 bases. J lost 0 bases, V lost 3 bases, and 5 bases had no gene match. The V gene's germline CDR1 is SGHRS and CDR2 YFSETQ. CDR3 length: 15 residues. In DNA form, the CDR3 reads TGCGCCAGCAGCTCGCAGGGGGCGGGCTCCTACGAGCAGTACTTC. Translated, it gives CASSSQGAGSYEQYF.

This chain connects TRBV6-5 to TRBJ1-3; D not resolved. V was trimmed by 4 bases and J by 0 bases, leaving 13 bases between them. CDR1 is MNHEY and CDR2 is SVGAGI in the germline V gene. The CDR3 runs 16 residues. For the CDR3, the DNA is TGTGCCAGCAGTTCGGGGTTCTCCTTCTCTGGAAACACCATATATTTT. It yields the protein CASSSGFSFSGNTIYF.

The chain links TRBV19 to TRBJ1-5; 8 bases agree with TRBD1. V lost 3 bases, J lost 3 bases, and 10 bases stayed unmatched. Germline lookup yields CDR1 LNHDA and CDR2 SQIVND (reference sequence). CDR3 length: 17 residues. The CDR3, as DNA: TGTGCCAGTAGTATGGGACTCCAGGGGGCCAACAATCAGCCCCAGCATTTT. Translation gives CASSMGLQGANNQPQHF.

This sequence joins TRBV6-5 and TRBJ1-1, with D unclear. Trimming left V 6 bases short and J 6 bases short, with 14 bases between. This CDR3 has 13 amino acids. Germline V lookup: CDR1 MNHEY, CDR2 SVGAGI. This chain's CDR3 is CASSRGSLAEAFF. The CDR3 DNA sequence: TGTGCCAGCAGCCGAGGTAGTCTCGCTGAAGCTTTCTTT.